The T cell receptor (beta chain) under discussion was sequenced for a study of T cell clonotyping in hematopoietic cell transplantation. Overall study context: Recipient blood drawn about 28 days pretransplant and days 30, 100, 180 after.

Study outcomes and limitations: Without cell sorting, CD4 versus CD8 contributions remain unresolved. After transplant, recipient diversity fell while pathologically expanded clonotypes grew through day 180. Broader posttransplant TCR repertoire diversity was predicted by graft donor and pretransplant recipient Inverse Simpson Index values.

Repertoires were generated with immunoSEQ multiplex PCR, while TCRdb's copy carries only in-frame clones and drops some. The profile shows roughly 15,000 clones, 62% of them singletons. This clone appeared a single time. No antigen is known for it. CDR3 length: 13 amino acids. V was clipped by 8 bases and J by 3 bases, with 12 bases between them. The germline V gene has CDR1 SGDLS and CDR2 YYNGEE. The receptor comes from a human donor who either received an allogeneic hematopoietic cell transplant for a myeloid malignancy or was a related donor (not recorded which). Some clones in this sample may be carry-over from other donors' samples. Sequences were obtained from PBMCs. The J gene is TRBJ2-1, the V gene TRBV9, with no clear D. CDR3 DNA: TGTGCCAGTGAAGCCCCCTACTACAATGAGCAGTTCTTC. Its protein product is CASEAPYYNEQFF. Together with reference TRBV9 and TRBJ2-1, the CDR3 gives the full variable domain: DSGVTQTPKHLITATGQRVTLRCSPRSGDLSVYWYQQSLDQGLQFLIQYYNGEERAKGNILERFSAQQFPDLHSELNLSSLELGDSALYFCASEAPYYNEQFFGPGTRLTVL.